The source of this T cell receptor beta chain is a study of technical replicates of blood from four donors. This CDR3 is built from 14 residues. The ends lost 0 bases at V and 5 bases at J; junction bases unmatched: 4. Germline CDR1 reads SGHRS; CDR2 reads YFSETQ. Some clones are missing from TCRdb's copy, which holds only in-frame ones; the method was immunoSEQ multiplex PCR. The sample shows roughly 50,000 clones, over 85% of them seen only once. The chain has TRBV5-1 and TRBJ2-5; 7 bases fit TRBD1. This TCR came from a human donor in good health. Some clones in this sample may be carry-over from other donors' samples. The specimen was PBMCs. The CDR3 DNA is TGCGCCAGCAGCTTGGTGCAGGGACAGGAGACCCAGTACTTC. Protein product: CASSLVQGQETQYF.